Below are 24 T cell receptor beta chains sequenced from a single sample in a study of metastatic and nonmetastatic thyroid tumors. TCRdb re-analyzed the PCR reads through MiXCR. The data show about 92,000 clones, 15% seen once. Prior to thyroid surgery, none of the patients had received any treatment. The material sequenced was blood. Receptors originate from a female donor with papillary thyroid cancer or a benign thyroid nodule (not recorded which). Some clones in this sample may be carry-over from other donors' samples.

V is TRBV12-3 or TRBV12-4 and J is TRBJ1-1; 7 nucleotides line up with TRBD1. The CDR3 sequence is 19 residues long. Trimming removed 2 bases from V and 5 bases from J; junction bases left unmatched: 20. The CDR3 sequence: CASSLTRRHYDREGTEAFF. CDR3 in DNA: TGTGCCAGCAGTTTAACGCGGCGACATTATGACAGGGAAGGGACTGAAGCTTTCTTT.

This clone was seen a handful of times. An end of the junction differs from the germline gene, which may be a read error. The chain couples TRBV6-1 to TRBJ2-5, with 10 bases identical to TRBD2. The CDR3 is 15 amino acids. Germline V gene data show CDR1 as MNHNS and CDR2 as SASEGT. The DNA of the CDR3 is TGTGCCAGTAGTGATACAGCGGGGGGGCAAGAGACCCAGTACTTC. Translation gives CASSDTAGGQETQYF.

Concerning this clone: Possible read error: a much larger clone is one base away. This CDR3 is also generated by other DNA sequences in the sample. V and J are TRBV7-8 and TRBJ2-3; 7 bases agree with TRBD2. Germline assignment: CDR1 SGHVS and CDR2 FQNEAQ. J was trimmed by 2 bases and V by 4 bases; bases with no gene match: 12. This CDR3 contains 17 residues. The CDR3 region is CASSSIRLAGVTDTQYF. Here the CDR3 DNA reads TGTGCCAGCAGCTCAATTCGACTTGCGGGGGTCACAGATACGCAGTATTTT.

This clone was recorded many times. The sample holds other DNA sequences that translate to the same CDR3. This chain connects TRBV25-1 to TRBJ1-1, with TRBD1 as a possible D gene (5 bases). The CDR3 has 16 residues. From germline, CDR1 is MGHDK and CDR2 SYGVNS. Trimming took 1 base from V and 4 from J, leaving 16 bases between them. Here the CDR3 reads CASSEWRQGGTTEAFF. The CDR3 coding sequence is TGTGCCAGCAGTGAATGGCGGCAGGGAGGTACCACTGAAGCTTTCTTT.

This clone was counted many times. The chain uses TRBV5-1 and TRBJ2-2; no clear D. The germline gives CDR1 SGHRS, CDR2 YFSETQ. The ends were cut back, 0 bases at V and 5 bases at J, with 5 bases in the middle. The CDR3 consists of 13 residues. CDR3 in DNA: TGCGCCAGCAGCTTGGATTTTACCGGGGAGCTGTTTTTT. It codes for CASSLDFTGELFF.

This clone was counted at least ten times. Other DNA sequences in the sample encode the same CDR3. V usage is TRBV11-1 and J usage is TRBJ2-3, with TRBD2 matching over 10 bases. Trimming at V came to 0 bases and at J to 2 bases, leaving 2 bases not matched to a gene. From germline, CDR1 is SGHAT and CDR2 FQDESV (reference sequence). There are 16 residues in the CDR3. The chain's CDR3 is CASSLASGGYTDTQYF. As DNA, the CDR3 is TGTGCCAGCAGCTTAGCTAGCGGGGGGTACACAGATACGCAGTATTTT.

This clone was recorded at least ten times. This sequence joins TRBV7-9 and TRBJ2-5; no firm D call. This CDR3 has 14 amino acids. V was pared by 2 bases and J by 1 base, with 8 bases between. Germline lookup yields CDR1 SEHNR and CDR2 FQNEAQ (reference sequence). The CDR3 sequence: CASSLWASQETQYF. In nucleotides, the CDR3 is TGTGCCAGCAGCTTATGGGCTAGCCAAGAGACCCAGTACTTC.

This clone was picked up many times. The chain uses TRBV20-1 and TRBJ2-7; D possibly matches TRBD1 or TRBD2 (6 bases each). The CDR3 loop spans 13 amino acids. Germline assignment: CDR1 DFQATT and CDR2 SNEGSKA (reference sequence). V was cut by 5 bases and J by 3 bases, with 14 bases left in between. The CDR3, as DNA: TGCAGTGCTGAAGGGGGGCGAGGCTACGAGCAGTACTTC. It specifies CSAEGGRGYEQYF.

This clone was detected ten times or more. A much larger clone differs from this one at a single base, so this may be a read error. J is TRBJ2-3 and V is TRBV28; D gene ambiguous. Germline loops: CDR1 MDHEN, CDR2 SYDVKM. Trimming took off 4 bases at V and 2 bases at J, with 1 base between the two ends. The CDR3 is made up of 11 amino acids. This CDR3 is CASSYTDTQYF. The CDR3 DNA sequence: TGTGCCAGCAGTTACACAGATACGCAGTATTTT.

The V call is TRBV20-1, the J call TRBJ2-7; a possible D gene is TRBD1 (6 bases). Germline assignment: CDR1 DFQATT and CDR2 SNEGSKA (reference sequence). The CDR3 is 13 residues long. V was cut by 7 bases and J by 0 bases, with 13 bases left in between. The CDR3 here is CSDLGDNSYEQYF. The CDR3 DNA follows: TGCAGTGACCTGGGGGACAACTCCTACGAGCAGTACTTC.

This clone was recorded at least ten times. The J gene is TRBJ2-3, the V gene TRBV20-1, with D tentatively TRBD1 (7 bases). CDR1 is DFQATT, CDR2 SNEGSKA, per germline (reference sequence). V gave up 6 bases and J gave up 5 bases, with 21 bases separating them. CDR3 length equals 15 residues. The chain's CDR3 is CSARTGGQPVDTQYF. The CDR3 DNA follows: TGCAGTGCAAGAACCGGGGGACAGCCTGTAGATACGCAGTATTTT.

The V gene is TRBV19, the J gene TRBJ2-2, with D possibly being TRBD1 (6 bases). V dropped 7 bases and J dropped 4 bases, with 28 bases sitting between them. CDR1 LNHDA and CDR2 SQIVND come from the germline V gene (reference sequence). This CDR3 is built from 19 residues. The DNA for the CDR3 is TGTGCCAGTATCTTTGCCCGGGCGACAGGCGGCCTTACCACCGGGGAGCTGTTTTTT. Its translation: CASIFARATGGLTTGELFF.

This clone was counted between two and nine times. This chain joins TRBV29-1 and TRBJ2-5, with a tentative D call TRBD1 (5 bases). Germline assignment: CDR1 SQVTM and CDR2 ANQGSEA. This CDR3 region has 13 residues. V was cut by 4 bases and J by 5 bases, with 14 bases left in between. The CDR3 DNA sequence: TGCAGCGTTGCCCCGACGGCAGGGGAGACCCAGTACTTC. Protein product: CSVAPTAGETQYF.

Of note for this clone: A single base separates this from a much larger clone, so it may be a read error. The chain carries TRBV5-1 and TRBJ2-3; 11 bases fit TRBD2. The CDR3 is 15 amino acids. The V segment lost 3 bases and the J segment 7 bases; nucleotides outside the gene matches: 7. CDR1 SGHRS and CDR2 YFSETQ come from the germline V gene. The CDR3 protein is CASSSASGGTYTQYF. In DNA, the CDR3 is TGCGCCAGCAGCTCCGCTAGCGGGGGGACCTATACGCAGTATTTT.

At least ten counts were recorded for this clone. The rearrangement uses TRBV6-1 and TRBJ2-3, with D perhaps matching TRBD2 (6 bases). Trimming pared 6 bases from V and 2 bases from J, leaving 12 bases between. Germline CDR1 MNHNS, CDR2 SASEGT. The CDR3 covers 14 residues. DNA for the CDR3: TGTGCCAGCAGGGTTAGCGGCCCCACAGATACGCAGTATTTT. Translating gives CASRVSGPTDTQYF.

At least ten counts were recorded for this clone. The J gene is TRBJ2-5, the V gene TRBV2, with a weak D call TRBD1 (5 bases). Germline V CDR1 and CDR2: SNHLY, FYNNEI. Trimming shortened V by 5 bases and J by 1 base, and 11 bases separated the two germline ends. This CDR3 is built from 14 residues. The CDR3 sequence is CASSPWGRQETQYF. The CDR3 nucleotides are TGTGCCAGCAGTCCTTGGGGCCGCCAAGAGACCCAGTACTTC.

This clone was recorded at least ten times. The CDR3 does not end in the conserved phenylalanine or tryptophan, so this is likely a read error. This chain joins TRBV20-1 and TRBJ1-1, with TRBD1 identical over 9 bases. This CDR3 contains 13 residues. The V and J ends lost 7 bases and 6 bases, in that order; junction bases with no gene match: 9. CDR1 is DFQATT, CDR2 SNEGSKA, per germline (reference sequence). CDR3 nucleotides: TGCAGTGGGGGGGACAGGGTGGAATCTGAAGCTTTCTCT. Translating it yields CSGGDRVESEAFS.

This clone came up many times. The chain recombines TRBV2 with TRBJ1-3, with TRBD1 matching over 8 bases. The CDR3 extends over 15 amino acids. With 6 bases clipped from V and 0 bases from J, the junction kept 4 bases outside the gene matches. The germline V gene encodes CDR1 SNHLY and CDR2 FYNNEI. CDR3 sequence: CASRYDRGSGNTIYF. CDR3 nucleotide sequence: TGTGCCAGCAGATACGACAGGGGCTCTGGAAACACCATATATTTT.

The sample holds many counts of this clone. V and J are TRBV12-3 or TRBV12-4 and TRBJ2-3; 8 bases match TRBD1. CDR3 length equals 16 residues. Trimming cost V 5 bases and J 4 bases; bases outside gene matches: 11. CDR3 bases: TGTGCCAGCAGTCCTGGGACAGGAGTGGTGTCAGATACGCAGTATTTT. Translating gives CASSPGTGVVSDTQYF.

In this sample, this clone turned up many times. This chain uses TRBV11-2 with TRBJ1-6, with D uncertain. Trimming cost V 1 base and J 2 bases, with 9 bases left between them. Germline CDR1 SGHAT, CDR2 FQNNGV. The CDR3 runs 16 residues. The CDR3, as DNA: TGTGCCAGCAGCTTAGGAGGCCGGACCTATAATTCACCCCTCCACTTT. Translated: CASSLGGRTYNSPLHF.

Comments on this clone: A much larger clone differs from this one at a single base, so this may be a read error. Written as DNA, the CDR3 is TGCAGTGCTAGATCCCCATCGGAGATCCAGTACTTC. It codes for CSARSPSEIQYF. The chain uses TRBV20-1 and TRBJ2-5; D is undetermined. CDR1 is DFQATT, CDR2 SNEGSKA, per germline (reference sequence). This CDR3 contains 12 residues.

The table lists this clone with many counts. V usage is TRBV19 and J usage is TRBJ2-5; the match to TRBD2 covers 11 bases. The J segment lost 1 base and the V segment lost 8 bases, leaving 6 bases of the junction unmatched. The CDR3 has 15 residues. Germline CDR1 and CDR2: LNHDA and SQIVND (reference sequence). The CDR3 DNA sequence: TGTGCCAGTGGTCGGACTAGCGGGCTCCAAGAGACCCAGTACTTC. Protein product: CASGRTSGLQETQYF. Complete variable domain (other parts from reference TRBV19 and TRBJ2-5): DGGITQSPKYLFRKEGQNVTLSCEQNLNHDAMYWYRQDPGQGLRLIYYSQIVNDFQKGDIAEGYSVSREKKESFPLTVTSAQKNPTAFYLCASGRTSGLQETQYFGPGTRLLVL.

In this sample, this clone turned up many times. This rearrangement joins TRBV18 to TRBJ1-4; D gene uncertain. V was clipped by 1 base and J by 4 bases, with 4 bases between them. Germline lookup yields CDR1 KGHSH and CDR2 LQKENI. The CDR3 has 13 amino acids. The chain's CDR3 is CASSPQNNEKLFF. CDR3 bases: TGTGCCAGCTCACCACAAAATAATGAAAAACTGTTTTTT.

As to this clone: A much larger clone sits a single nucleotide away, making a read error possible. The chain carries TRBV9 and TRBJ2-7; D is unclear. CDR1 is SGDLS, CDR2 YYNGEE, per germline. Deletions cut 3 bases from V and 5 bases from J, with 15 bases between. The CDR3 extends over 14 amino acids. CDR3 coding DNA: TGTGCCAGCAGCGCCGGAACAGTGGCCCACGAGCAGTACTTC. The encoded protein is CASSAGTVAHEQYF.